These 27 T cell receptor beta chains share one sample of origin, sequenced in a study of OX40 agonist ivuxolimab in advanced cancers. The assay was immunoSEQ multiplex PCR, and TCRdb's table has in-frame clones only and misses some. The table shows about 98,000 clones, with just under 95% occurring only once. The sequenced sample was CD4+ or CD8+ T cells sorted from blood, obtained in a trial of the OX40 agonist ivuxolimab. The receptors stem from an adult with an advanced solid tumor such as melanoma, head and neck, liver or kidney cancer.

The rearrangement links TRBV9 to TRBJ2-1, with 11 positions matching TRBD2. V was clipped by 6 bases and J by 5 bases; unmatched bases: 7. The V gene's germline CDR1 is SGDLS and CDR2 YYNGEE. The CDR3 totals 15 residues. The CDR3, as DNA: TGTGCCAGCACCCTAACTAGCGGGGGTAACAATGAGCAGTTCTTC. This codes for CASTLTSGGNNEQFF.

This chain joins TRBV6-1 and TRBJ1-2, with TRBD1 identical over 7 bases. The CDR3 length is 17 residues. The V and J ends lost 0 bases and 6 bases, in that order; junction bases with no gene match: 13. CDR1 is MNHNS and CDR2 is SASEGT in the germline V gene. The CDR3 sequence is CASSEATLSTGMDGYTF. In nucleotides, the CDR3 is TGTGCCAGCAGTGAAGCGACCCTGTCGACAGGGATGGATGGCTACACCTTC.

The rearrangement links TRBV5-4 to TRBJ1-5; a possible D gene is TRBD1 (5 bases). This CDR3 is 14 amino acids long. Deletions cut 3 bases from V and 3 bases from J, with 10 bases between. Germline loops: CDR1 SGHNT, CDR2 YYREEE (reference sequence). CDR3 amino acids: CASSSGTHNQPQHF. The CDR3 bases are TGTGCCAGCAGCTCCGGGACCCACAATCAGCCCCAGCATTTT.

CDR3 residues: CASSSSDRDVGYTF. The CDR3 DNA sequence: TGTGCCAGCAGTTCCTCGGACAGGGACGTGGGCTACACCTTC. The chain carries TRBV28 and TRBJ1-2; 8 bases are a match to TRBD1. Germline loops: CDR1 MDHEN, CDR2 SYDVKM. This CDR3 contains 14 residues. V shed 4 bases, J shed 8 bases, and the junction held 9 bases outside the gene matches.

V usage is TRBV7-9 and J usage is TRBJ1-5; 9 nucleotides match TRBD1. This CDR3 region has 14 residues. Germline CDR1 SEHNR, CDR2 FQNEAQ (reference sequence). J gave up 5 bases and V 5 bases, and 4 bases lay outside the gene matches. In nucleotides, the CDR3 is TGTGCCAGCAGCCCAAGGACAGGGGATCAGCCCCAGCATTTT. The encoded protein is CASSPRTGDQPQHF.

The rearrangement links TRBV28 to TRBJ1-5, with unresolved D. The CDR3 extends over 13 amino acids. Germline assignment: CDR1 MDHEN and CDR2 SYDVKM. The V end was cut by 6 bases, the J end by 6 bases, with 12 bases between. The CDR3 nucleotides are TGTGCCAGCAGGGTGGTGATTGGTCAGCCCCAGCATTTT. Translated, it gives CASRVVIGQPQHF. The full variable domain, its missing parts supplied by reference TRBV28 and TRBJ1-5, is DVKVTQSSRYLVKRTGEKVFLECVQDMDHENMFWYRQDPGLGLRLIYFSYDVKMKEKGDIPEGYSVSREKKERFSLILESASTNQTSMYLCASRVVIGQPQHFGDGTRLSIL.

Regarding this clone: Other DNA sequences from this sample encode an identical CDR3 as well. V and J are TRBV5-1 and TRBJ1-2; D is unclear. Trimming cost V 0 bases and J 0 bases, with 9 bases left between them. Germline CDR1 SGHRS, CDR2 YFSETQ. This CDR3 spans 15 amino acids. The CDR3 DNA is TGCGCCAGCAGCTTGGCAGCAGGAGCTAACTATGGCTACACCTTC. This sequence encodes CASSLAAGANYGYTF.

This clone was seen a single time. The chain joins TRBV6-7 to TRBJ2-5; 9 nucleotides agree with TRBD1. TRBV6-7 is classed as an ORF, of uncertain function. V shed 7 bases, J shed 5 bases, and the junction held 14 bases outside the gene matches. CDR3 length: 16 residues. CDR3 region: CASTGRDREERETQYF. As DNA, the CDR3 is TGTGCCAGCACCGGGCGGGACAGGGAGGAGAGGGAGACCCAGTACTTC.

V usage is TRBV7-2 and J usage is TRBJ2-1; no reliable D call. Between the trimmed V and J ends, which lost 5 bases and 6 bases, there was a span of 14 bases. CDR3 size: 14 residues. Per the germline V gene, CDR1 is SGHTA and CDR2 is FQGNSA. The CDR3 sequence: CASSPVRNSNEQFF. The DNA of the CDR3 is TGTGCCAGCAGCCCGGTCCGGAACTCCAATGAGCAGTTCTTC.

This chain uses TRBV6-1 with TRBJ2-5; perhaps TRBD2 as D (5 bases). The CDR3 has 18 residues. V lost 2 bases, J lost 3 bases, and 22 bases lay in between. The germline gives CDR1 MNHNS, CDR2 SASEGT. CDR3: CASSEFGGPRVKEETQYF. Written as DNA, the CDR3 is TGTGCCAGCAGTGAATTCGGAGGCCCTCGGGTAAAAGAAGAGACCCAGTACTTC.

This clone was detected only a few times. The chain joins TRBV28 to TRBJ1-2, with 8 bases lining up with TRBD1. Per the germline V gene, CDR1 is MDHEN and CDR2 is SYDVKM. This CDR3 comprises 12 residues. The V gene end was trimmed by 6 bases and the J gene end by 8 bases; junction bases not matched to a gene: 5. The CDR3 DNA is TGTGCCAGCAGCCAGGGGGCGTGGGGCTACACCTTC. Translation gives CASSQGAWGYTF.

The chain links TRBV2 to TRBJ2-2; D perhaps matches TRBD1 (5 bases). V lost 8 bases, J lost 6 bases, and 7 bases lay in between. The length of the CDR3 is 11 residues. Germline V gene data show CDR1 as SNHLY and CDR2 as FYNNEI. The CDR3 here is CASQGAGELFF. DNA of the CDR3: TGTGCCAGCCAAGGGGCCGGGGAGCTGTTTTTT.

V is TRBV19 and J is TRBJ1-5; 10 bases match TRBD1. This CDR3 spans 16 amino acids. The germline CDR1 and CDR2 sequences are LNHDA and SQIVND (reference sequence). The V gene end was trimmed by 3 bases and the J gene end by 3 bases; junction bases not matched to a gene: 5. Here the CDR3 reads CASSIRDRGVNQPQHF. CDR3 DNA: TGTGCCAGTAGTATCCGGGACAGGGGTGTCAATCAGCCCCAGCATTTT.

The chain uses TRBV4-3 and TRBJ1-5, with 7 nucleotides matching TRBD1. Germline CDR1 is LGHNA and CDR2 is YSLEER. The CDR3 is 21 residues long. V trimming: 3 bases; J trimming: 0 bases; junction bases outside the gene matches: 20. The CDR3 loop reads CASSQVETRQGGGYSNQPQHF. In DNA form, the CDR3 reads TGCGCCAGCAGCCAGGTGGAAACCAGACAGGGTGGGGGATATAGCAATCAGCCCCAGCATTTT.

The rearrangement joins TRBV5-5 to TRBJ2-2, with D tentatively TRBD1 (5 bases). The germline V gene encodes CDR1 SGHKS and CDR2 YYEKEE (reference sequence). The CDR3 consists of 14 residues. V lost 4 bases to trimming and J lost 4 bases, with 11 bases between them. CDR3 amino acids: CASSPVTGTGELFF. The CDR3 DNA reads TGTGCCAGCAGCCCCGTCACAGGCACCGGGGAGCTGTTTTTT.

CDR3 nucleotides: TGTGCCAGCAGTAGCCCCACTAGCGGGGCCGCCCACTTCTCCTACAATGAGCAGTTCTTC. It translates to CASSSPTSGAAHFSYNEQFF. This chain joins TRBV2 and TRBJ2-1; 10 nucleotides align to TRBD2. Germline V gene sequence: CDR1 SNHLY, CDR2 FYNNEI. V shed 5 bases and J 0 bases; nucleotides not matched to a gene: 16. This CDR3 is 20 amino acids long.

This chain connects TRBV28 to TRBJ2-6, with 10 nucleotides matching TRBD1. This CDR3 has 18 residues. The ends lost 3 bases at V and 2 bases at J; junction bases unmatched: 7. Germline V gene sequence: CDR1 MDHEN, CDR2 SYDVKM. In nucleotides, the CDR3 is TGTGCCAGCAGTTTGCTGGGACAGGGGATCCCTGGGGCCAACGTCCTGACTTTC. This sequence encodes CASSLLGQGIPGANVLTF.

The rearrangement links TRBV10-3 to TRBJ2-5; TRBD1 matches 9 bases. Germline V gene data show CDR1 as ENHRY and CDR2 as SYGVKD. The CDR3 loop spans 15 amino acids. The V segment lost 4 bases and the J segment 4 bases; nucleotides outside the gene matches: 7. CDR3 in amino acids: CAISGDRGLGETQYF. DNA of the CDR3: TGTGCCATCAGTGGCGACAGGGGGTTGGGAGAGACCCAGTACTTC.

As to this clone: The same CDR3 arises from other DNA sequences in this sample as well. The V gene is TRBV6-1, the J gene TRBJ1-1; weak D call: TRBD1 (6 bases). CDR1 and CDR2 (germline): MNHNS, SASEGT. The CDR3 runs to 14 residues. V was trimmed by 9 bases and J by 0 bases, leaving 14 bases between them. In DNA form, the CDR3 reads TGTGCCAGTGGAGCTTGGGGGCTGAACACTGAAGCTTTCTTT. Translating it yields CASGAWGLNTEAFF.

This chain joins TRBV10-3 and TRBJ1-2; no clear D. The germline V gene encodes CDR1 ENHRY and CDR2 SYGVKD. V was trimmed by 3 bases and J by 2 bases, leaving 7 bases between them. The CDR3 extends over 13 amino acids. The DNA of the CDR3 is TGTGCCATCAGTGAACAGATAAACTATGGCTACACCTTC. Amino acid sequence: CAISEQINYGYTF.

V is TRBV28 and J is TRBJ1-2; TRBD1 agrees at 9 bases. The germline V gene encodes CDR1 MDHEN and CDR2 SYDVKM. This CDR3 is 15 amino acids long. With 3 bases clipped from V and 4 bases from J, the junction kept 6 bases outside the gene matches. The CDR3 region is CASSLGGQGGYGYTF. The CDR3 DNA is TGTGCCAGCAGTTTGGGGGGACAGGGCGGCTATGGCTACACCTTC.

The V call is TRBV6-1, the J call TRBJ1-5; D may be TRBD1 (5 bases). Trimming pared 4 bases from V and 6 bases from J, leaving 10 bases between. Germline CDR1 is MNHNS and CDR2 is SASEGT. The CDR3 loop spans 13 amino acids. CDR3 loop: CASSGEGVQPQHF. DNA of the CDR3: TGTGCCAGCAGTGGAGAAGGGGTTCAGCCCCAGCATTTT.

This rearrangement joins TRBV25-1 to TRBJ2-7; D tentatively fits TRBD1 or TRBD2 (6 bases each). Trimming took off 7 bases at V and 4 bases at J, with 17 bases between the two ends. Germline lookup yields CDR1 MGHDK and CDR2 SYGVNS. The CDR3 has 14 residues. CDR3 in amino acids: CASTSGAPEYEQYV. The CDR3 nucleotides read TGTGCCAGCACTTCGGGGGCCCCGGAATACGAGCAGTACGTC.

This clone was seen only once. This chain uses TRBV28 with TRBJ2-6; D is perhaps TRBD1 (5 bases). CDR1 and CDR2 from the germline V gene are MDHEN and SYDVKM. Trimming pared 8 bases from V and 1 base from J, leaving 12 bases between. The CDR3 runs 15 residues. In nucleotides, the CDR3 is TGTGCCAGCTCCACGTCAGGGTCTGGGGCCAACGTCCTGACTTTC. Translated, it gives CASSTSGSGANVLTF.

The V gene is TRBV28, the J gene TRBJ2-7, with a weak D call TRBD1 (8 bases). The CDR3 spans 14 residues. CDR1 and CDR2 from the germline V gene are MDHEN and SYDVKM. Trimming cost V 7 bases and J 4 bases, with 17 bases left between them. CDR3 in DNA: TGTGCCAGCAACGGCGGGGGACAGGTTTACGAGCAGTACTTC. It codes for CASNGGGQVYEQYF.

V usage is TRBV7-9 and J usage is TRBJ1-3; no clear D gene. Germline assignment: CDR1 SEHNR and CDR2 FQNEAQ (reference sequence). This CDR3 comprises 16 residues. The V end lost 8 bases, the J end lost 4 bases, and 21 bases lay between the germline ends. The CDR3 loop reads CASAPPFRLGGNTIYF. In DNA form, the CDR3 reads TGTGCCAGCGCTCCCCCGTTTAGGTTGGGAGGAAACACCATATATTTT.

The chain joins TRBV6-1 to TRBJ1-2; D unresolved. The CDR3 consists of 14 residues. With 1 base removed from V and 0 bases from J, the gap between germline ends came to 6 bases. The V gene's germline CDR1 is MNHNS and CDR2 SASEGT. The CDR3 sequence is CASSEVRANYGYTF. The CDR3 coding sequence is TGTGCCAGCAGTGAAGTCAGAGCTAACTATGGCTACACCTTC.